This T cell receptor (beta chain) emerged from a study of T cell responses to AZD1222 COVID-19 vaccine. This clone came up a few times. The CDR3 sequence is 14 residues long. The V gene lost 2 bases and the J gene lost 4 bases, with 11 bases spanning the gap. CDR1 is LNHDA, CDR2 SQIVND, per germline (reference sequence). Some clones are missing from TCRdb's copy, which holds only in-frame ones; the method was immunoSEQ multiplex PCR. The sample records about 70,000 clones, roughly 89% being singletons. Sample: peripheral blood, taken on day 0 of AZD1222 vaccination. The genes are TRBV19 and TRBJ1-2, with D uncertain. The TCR comes from an adult in good health. CDR3 in amino acids: CASSISTAPYGYTF. The CDR3 DNA is TGTGCCAGTAGTATATCTACTGCCCCCTATGGCTACACCTTC.